The sequence of this TCR beta chain was determined in a study of precursors of human CD4 cytotoxic T cells listed by TCRdb under 2018. Some background on the complete study: In total, about 15 donors contributed CD4+ memory subsets to the bulk TCR-seq analysis. TCR-seq analysis of 13 to 15 donors yielded TCRalpha and TCRbeta chain sequences (table S7).

This clonotype is considered large (0.1 to 1%). Its antigen specificity is not known. Per-base qualities were not stored, and no clone one base away is much larger. Sequenced on an Illumina MiSeq. In the original analysis: The Shannon-Wiener index, calculated in VDJtools, was used to measure repertoire diversity. A TCRbeta clonotype counted as expanded if its clonotype frequency was 3 or higher. The raw public data were reprocessed by TCRdb itself: fastp quality trimming at Q25, MiXCR clonotype calling, in-frame beta chains only. Under each unique CDR3 protein, matching rows form one entry showing the most common genes and DNA. TCRdb's processing, not the study's, gives the V and J calls here. The sample includes 450 to 700 distinct CDR3 sequences, with roughly 17% observed a single time. Around 9.5% of the sample is held by the ten biggest clonotypes. Points the paper makes about the study in general: A larger fraction of IL-7Rhigh TEMRA clonotypes than of TEM or TCM clonotypes was made up of expanded effector clonotypes. Only about 95% of the 14 donors were included in some of the bulk TCR-seq comparisons, which suggests that not every subset was available for every donor. According to the authors, a human observational design cannot definitively establish the direction of differentiation between precursor and effector cells. Compared with TCM and TEM subsets, the IL-7Rhigh and IL-7R- TEMRA subsets had more restricted TCR repertoires, with lower diversity and more expanded clonotypes.

V ends up 0 bases short and J 8 bases short, with an unmatched junction base count of 6. Based on the germline V gene, the CDR1 and CDR2 sequences are ENHRY and SYGVKD. Inclusive of the bounding cysteine and phenylalanine, the CDR3 is 15 residues long. Only the CDR3 portion is preserved as DNA: 45 bases, with reading frame beginning at the first base. To test whether a precursor-effector relationship exists among CD4 cytotoxic T cells, bulk UMI-based TCR sequencing was run on four sorted CD4+ memory subsets: TCM, TEM, IL-7Rhigh TEMRA, and IL-7R- TEMRA. Cells were obtained from peripheral blood mononuclear cells that had been isolated from human blood.

The receptor's source is a human donor in good health. The rearranged chain carries TRBV10-3 and TRBJ2-1, and 8 junction bases match TRBD1. Sequenced sample: memory CD4+ T cells from blood (PBMCs). The CDR3 region reads CAISESGQGNHEQFF. The nucleotides are TGTGCCATCAGTGAGTCAGGACAGGGAAATCATGAGCAGTTCTTC.